Each of the 27 T cell receptor beta chains below was sequenced from the same sample in a study of blood T cell repertoires in COVID-19. The table came from immunoSEQ multiplex PCR; TCRdb's copy has only in-frame clones and leaves some out. Of about 140,000 clones detected, more than 65% appear once; the ten largest clones hold about 12%. Sequencing input: peripheral blood. The receptors here all came from a man aged 80 or over with acute or convalescent COVID-19.

V and J are TRBV6-6 and TRBJ2-7; 8 bases are a match to TRBD1. Germline lookup yields CDR1 MNHNY and CDR2 SVGAGI (reference sequence). The V and J ends lost 5 bases and 4 bases, in that order; junction bases with no gene match: 7. The CDR3 has 14 amino acids. CDR3 in DNA: TGTGCCAGCAGTCCCCAGGGGGCAAGGTACGAGCAGTACTTC. It yields the protein CASSPQGARYEQYF.

The chain couples TRBV28 to TRBJ2-6, with D perhaps TRBD1 (6 bases). Trimming left V 5 bases short and J 1 base short, with 15 bases between. Germline V lookup: CDR1 MDHEN, CDR2 SYDVKM. There are 17 residues in the CDR3. Here the CDR3 DNA reads TGTGCCAGCAGTATTCAGGGGTTTTTATCTGGGGCCAACGTCCTGACTTTC. Translated, it gives CASSIQGFLSGANVLTF.

The J gene is TRBJ2-3, the V gene TRBV30; TRBD2 agrees at 10 bases. The CDR3 contains 15 residues. Trimming at V came to 1 base and at J to 8 bases, leaving 9 bases not matched to a gene. The germline V gene has CDR1 GTSNPN and CDR2 SVGIG (reference sequence). The CDR3: CAWSGAGGFGGTQYF. CDR3 DNA sequence: TGTGCCTGGAGTGGAGCGGGGGGGTTCGGCGGTACGCAGTATTTT.

The V gene is TRBV28, the J gene TRBJ1-6, with D tentatively TRBD1 (5 bases). This CDR3 spans 17 amino acids. Looked up from germline, CDR1 is MDHEN and CDR2 is SYDVKM. V was trimmed by 5 bases and J by 5 bases, leaving 19 bases between them. The CDR3 is CASSPPRQPGDNSPLHF. CDR3 DNA: TGTGCCAGCAGTCCCCCCCGACAGCCTGGGGATAATTCACCCCTCCACTTT.

This clone was picked up one time. The gene calls are TRBV7-3 and TRBJ2-2; D is uncertain. CDR1 and CDR2 from the germline V gene are SGHTA and FQGTGA. This CDR3 comprises 13 residues. Trimming cost V 5 bases and J 5 bases, with 9 bases left between them. In DNA, the CDR3 is TGTGCCAGCAGCCGCCAACTAACCGGGGAGCTGTTTTTT. Encoded protein: CASSRQLTGELFF.

CDR3 in DNA: TGTGCCACCAGCAGAGATGGCCGGGACAGGGTTGCAGATACGCAGTATTTT. Amino acids: CATSRDGRDRVADTQYF. The V call is TRBV15, the J call TRBJ2-3; TRBD1 aligns across 9 bases. CDR1 and CDR2 from the germline V gene are LNHNV and YYDKDF (reference sequence). CDR3 length: 17 amino acids. J gave up 4 bases and V 0 bases, and 8 bases lay outside the gene matches. Full variable domain (outside the CDR3, taken from reference TRBV15 and TRBJ2-3): DAMVIQNPRYQVTQFGKPVTLSCSQTLNHNVMYWYQQKSSQAPKLLFHYYDKDFNNEADTPDNFQSRRPNTSFCFLDIRSPGLGDTAMYLCATSRDGRDRVADTQYFGPGTRLTVL.

The genes are TRBV18 and TRBJ1-1; 7 bases agree with TRBD1. V trimming: 4 bases; J trimming: 4 bases; junction bases outside the gene matches: 6. Germline CDR1 and CDR2: KGHSH and LQKENI. This CDR3 spans 14 amino acids. CDR3 in amino acids: CASSLQTGLTEAFF. CDR3 nucleotide sequence: TGTGCCAGCTCACTACAGACAGGGCTCACTGAAGCTTTCTTT.

The rearrangement joins TRBV30 to TRBJ2-7; 8 nucleotides line up with TRBD2. With 2 bases clipped from V and 2 bases from J, the junction kept 5 bases outside the gene matches. The germline gives CDR1 GTSNPN, CDR2 SVGIG (reference sequence). The CDR3 runs to 14 residues. CDR3 protein: CAWSQGGGTYEQYF. The DNA for the CDR3 is TGTGCCTGGAGTCAAGGCGGGGGGACCTACGAGCAGTACTTC.

The J gene is TRBJ2-7, the V gene TRBV11-1, with 11 bases lining up with TRBD1. V was clipped by 5 bases and J by 5 bases; unmatched bases: 5. This CDR3 is built from 14 residues. In germline, CDR1 is SGHAT, CDR2 FQDESV (reference sequence). DNA of the CDR3: TGTGCCAGCAGCCCCAGGACAGGGGGCGACGAGCAGTACTTC. This sequence encodes CASSPRTGGDEQYF.

The V gene is TRBV18, the J gene TRBJ1-4; tentative D call: TRBD1 (5 bases). Trimming pared 4 bases from V and 7 bases from J, leaving 16 bases between. Germline loops: CDR1 KGHSH, CDR2 LQKENI. This CDR3 spans 15 amino acids. CDR3 region: CASSRMDPQVEKLFF. In DNA, the CDR3 is TGTGCCAGCTCACGTATGGATCCACAGGTTGAAAAACTGTTTTTT.

The V call is TRBV7-9, the J call TRBJ2-7; 7 bases fit TRBD1. V lost 4 bases, J lost 4 bases, and 10 bases stayed unmatched. There are 15 residues in the CDR3. Germline-derived CDR1 and CDR2 are SEHNR and FQNEAQ (reference sequence). CDR3 coding DNA: TGTGCCAGCAGCTCCCGGGACAGTCAATTTTACGAGCAGTACTTC. Its translation: CASSSRDSQFYEQYF.

This rearrangement joins TRBV9 to TRBJ1-2, with TRBD1 matching 10 bases. This CDR3 region has 14 residues. The V gene's germline CDR1 is SGDLS and CDR2 YYNGEE. V was clipped by 4 bases and J by 6 bases; unmatched bases: 6. The DNA for the CDR3 is TGTGCCAGCAGCTCTCGGGACAGGGGCGATGGCTACACCTTC. Translation: CASSSRDRGDGYTF.

The V call is TRBV27, the J call TRBJ1-6; D call uncertain. This CDR3 has 13 amino acids. CDR1 and CDR2 from the germline V gene are MNHEY and SMNVEV (reference sequence). V lost 3 bases, J lost 8 bases, and 8 bases lay in between. The CDR3, as DNA: TGTGCCAGCAGTTTCCGGAGGGATTCACCCCTCCACTTT. Translating it yields CASSFRRDSPLHF.

The rearrangement links TRBV5-8 to TRBJ1-5; TRBD1 agrees at 7 bases. Germline CDR1 SGHTS, CDR2 YDEGEE. The CDR3 sequence is 15 residues long. The V segment lost 4 bases and the J segment 0 bases; nucleotides outside the gene matches: 4. CDR3 amino acids: CASSEGQFSNQPQHF. The CDR3 DNA follows: TGTGCCAGCAGCGAGGGACAGTTTAGCAATCAGCCCCAGCATTTT.

The chain combines TRBV20-1 with TRBJ2-1, with D uncertain. Germline lookup yields CDR1 DFQATT and CDR2 SNEGSKA (reference sequence). The CDR3 length is 11 residues. Trimming took off 3 bases at V and 8 bases at J, with 8 bases between the two ends. The CDR3, as DNA: TGCAGTGCTAGTCTGGGCCATGAGCAGTTCTTC. This gives the protein CSASLGHEQFF.

The rearrangement links TRBV7-2 to TRBJ1-5; D remains unclear. Trimming removed 1 base at V and 11 bases at J, with 9 bases between. Germline loops: CDR1 SGHTA, CDR2 FQGNSA. The CDR3 loop spans 12 amino acids. The CDR3 nucleotides read TGTGCCAGCAGCTTAGGAGGGCCGGCCCAGCATTTT. Protein product: CASSLGGPAQHF.

The DNA for the CDR3 is TGTGCCAGCAGTCGGACGCCGGAGGTTACTGAAGCTTTCTTT. Amino acid sequence: CASSRTPEVTEAFF. The chain recombines TRBV27 with TRBJ1-1; D uncertain. This CDR3 is 14 amino acids long. The germline CDR1 and CDR2 sequences are MNHEY and SMNVEV (reference sequence). Trimming left V 5 bases short and J 5 bases short, with 15 bases between.

This clone was seen a few times. V gene TRBV4-3 combines with J gene TRBJ2-3; 13 bases line up with TRBD2. The V segment lost 0 bases and the J segment 2 bases; nucleotides outside the gene matches: 2. Germline V gene lookup returns CDR1 LGHNA and CDR2 YSLEER. The length of the CDR3 is 17 residues. In DNA, the CDR3 is TGCGCCAGCAGCCAAGAACTAGCGGGGGGGGCCACAGATACGCAGTATTTT. Amino acid sequence: CASSQELAGGATDTQYF.

This chain uses TRBV30 with TRBJ2-2; 9 nucleotides line up with TRBD2. Per the germline V gene, CDR1 is GTSNPN and CDR2 is SVGIG (reference sequence). The V segment lost 4 bases and the J segment 3 bases; nucleotides outside the gene matches: 6. The CDR3 covers 15 residues. Written as DNA, the CDR3 is TGTGCCTGGAAGGGACTAGCTGTGGACACCGGGGAGCTGTTTTTT. Protein product: CAWKGLAVDTGELFF.

The V and J genes are TRBV3-1 (or the pseudogene TRBV3-2) and TRBJ2-7, with D maybe TRBD2 (6 bases). The germline V and J ends were trimmed by 4 bases and 2 bases, with 12 bases remaining between them. The germline V gene encodes CDR1 LGHDT and CDR2 YNNKEL (reference sequence). The CDR3 covers 14 residues. The DNA of the CDR3 is TGTGCCAGCAGCCCCTCCGGGACTCCCTACGAGCAGTACTTC. This codes for CASSPSGTPYEQYF.

This clone was seen many times. This chain links TRBV6-2 or TRBV6-3 with TRBJ1-5, with a possible D match to TRBD1 (6 bases). The CDR3 has 15 residues. CDR1 is MNHEY and CDR2 is SVGEGT in the germline V gene. V was pared by 2 bases and J by 2 bases, with 10 bases between. CDR3 loop: CASSYEGVGNQPQHF. The CDR3 DNA reads as TGTGCCAGCAGTTACGAGGGGGTGGGCAATCAGCCCCAGCATTTT.

The chain combines TRBV24-1 with TRBJ1-5, with D maybe TRBD1 (6 bases). The germline V gene encodes CDR1 KGHDR and CDR2 SFDVKD. The CDR3 length is 15 residues. V lost 4 bases to trimming and J lost 3 bases, with 12 bases between them. The CDR3 protein is CATSESRGPNQPQHF. CDR3 sequence (DNA): TGTGCCACCAGTGAATCCAGGGGTCCCAATCAGCCCCAGCATTTT.

V and J are TRBV30 and TRBJ2-2, with D perhaps TRBD2 (6 bases). The V end lost 4 bases, the J end lost 8 bases, and 11 bases lay between the germline ends. The CDR3 loop spans 12 amino acids. CDR1 GTSNPN and CDR2 SVGIG come from the germline V gene (reference sequence). The CDR3, as DNA: TGTGCCTGGAAGGGCGGGGCGGGGGAGCTGTTTTTT. It translates to CAWKGGAGELFF.

The chain recombines TRBV4-2 with TRBJ1-2; TRBD1 is a possible D gene (5 bases). The germline gives CDR1 LGHNA, CDR2 YNFKEQ. V lost 3 bases and J 1 base, leaving 6 bases between the germline ends. This CDR3 contains 13 residues. CDR3 protein: CASSHDSNYGYTF. CDR3 nucleotide sequence: TGTGCCAGCAGCCACGACAGTAACTATGGCTACACCTTC.

This rearrangement joins TRBV15 to TRBJ2-2; D remains unclear. Germline V gene data show CDR1 as LNHNV and CDR2 as YYDKDF (reference sequence). The V and J ends lost 5 bases and 0 bases respectively, with 7 bases between them. The CDR3 contains 14 residues. CDR3 loop: CATSQNPNTGELFF. The CDR3 region has the DNA TGTGCCACCAGCCAGAACCCGAACACCGGGGAGCTGTTTTTT.

This sequence joins TRBV7-9 and TRBJ1-3, with 10 bases matching TRBD1. Looked up from germline, CDR1 is SEHNR and CDR2 is FQNEAQ (reference sequence). This CDR3 comprises 17 residues. J was trimmed by 2 bases and V by 3 bases; bases with no gene match: 7. CDR3 loop: CASSLADGTGAGNTIYF. In DNA, the CDR3 is TGTGCCAGCAGCTTGGCCGACGGGACAGGGGCTGGAAACACCATATATTTT.

V gene TRBV19 combines with J gene TRBJ2-3; D is unresolved. Trimming stripped 4 bases from V and 1 base from J, with 9 bases between. The CDR3 runs 14 residues. Germline CDR1 is LNHDA and CDR2 is SQIVND (reference sequence). The DNA of the CDR3 is TGTGCCAGTAGTAAGGCAGGTCGCACAGATACGCAGTATTTT. Protein product: CASSKAGRTDTQYF.